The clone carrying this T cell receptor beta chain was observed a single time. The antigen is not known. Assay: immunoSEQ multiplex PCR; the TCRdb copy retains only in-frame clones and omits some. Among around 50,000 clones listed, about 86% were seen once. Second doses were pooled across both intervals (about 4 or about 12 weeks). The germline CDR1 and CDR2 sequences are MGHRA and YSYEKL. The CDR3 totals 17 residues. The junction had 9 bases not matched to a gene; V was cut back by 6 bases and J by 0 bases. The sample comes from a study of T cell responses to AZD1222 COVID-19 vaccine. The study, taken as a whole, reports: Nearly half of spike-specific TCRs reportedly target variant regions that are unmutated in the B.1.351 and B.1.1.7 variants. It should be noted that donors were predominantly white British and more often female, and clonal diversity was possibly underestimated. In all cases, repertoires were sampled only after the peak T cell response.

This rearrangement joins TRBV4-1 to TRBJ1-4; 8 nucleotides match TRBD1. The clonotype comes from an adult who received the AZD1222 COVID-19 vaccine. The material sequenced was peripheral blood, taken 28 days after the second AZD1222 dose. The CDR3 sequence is CASRQRTGTATNEKLFF. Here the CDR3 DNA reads TGCGCCAGCAGGCAAAGGACAGGGACGGCAACTAATGAAAAACTGTTTTTT.